This T cell receptor (beta chain) was recorded in a study of PD-L1 blockade in urothelial cancer. In the study overall: Analysis of blood occurred 3 weeks (second dose) and 6 weeks after treatment start. Per blood sample, T cells had a median of 141,255. Study-wide results and caveats: Greater 3-week expansion of tumor-associated blood clones was recorded for durable-benefit patients.

The time point is: pretreatment peripheral blood. This table comes from immunoSEQ multiplex PCR, and its TCRdb copy is limited to in-frame clones, with some not included. The sample lists about 81,000 clones, approximately 88% occurring once. Turning to this clone: Its target is not known.

Germline V CDR1 and CDR2: SQVTM, ANQGSEA. This CDR3 region has 14 residues. V gave up 6 bases and J gave up 6 bases, with 18 bases separating them. Sequences were derived from PBMCs, sampled around atezolizumab (anti-PD-L1) treatment. The gene calls are TRBV29-1 and TRBJ2-1; D perhaps matches TRBD1 (5 bases). This TCR was sampled from a woman older than 75 with urothelial cancer. CDR3 in DNA: TGCAGCGTGGGGCTAGGGGCAGCAGTCAATGAGCAGTTCTTC. Protein: CSVGLGAAVNEQFF.